The 26 T cell receptor beta chains reported below all come from one sample, sequenced in a study of blood T cell repertoires in COVID-19. The table came from immunoSEQ multiplex PCR; TCRdb's copy has only in-frame clones and leaves some out. The sample comprises 280,000 or so clones, around 85% of which are singletons, and roughly 2.6% rests with the top ten. The material sequenced was PBMCs or T cells enriched from blood (not recorded which). All receptors derive from a woman aged 50 to 60 who had recovered from COVID-19.

The chain couples TRBV7-2 to TRBJ1-2; 8 bases are a match to TRBD1. The CDR3 runs to 16 residues. Germline CDR1 and CDR2: SGHTA and FQGNSA. The trim removed 2 bases at V and 6 bases at J, leaving 11 bases unmatched. The CDR3 nucleotides read TGTGCCAGCAGCTTATATCAGGACAGGGTCGGAAATGGCTACACCTTC. Translated: CASSLYQDRVGNGYTF.

This clone showed up just once. The chain carries TRBV2 and TRBJ1-5, with D possibly being TRBD1 (6 bases). Trimming pared 5 bases from V and 7 bases from J, leaving 12 bases between. Germline CDR1 reads SNHLY; CDR2 reads FYNNEI. CDR3 length equals 13 residues. As DNA, the CDR3 is TGTGCCAGCAGTCAACAGGGTGGCCAGCCCCAGCATTTT. Translation gives CASSQQGGQPQHF.

The DNA of the CDR3 is TGCAGCGGTAAACTTGGACAGGGGGCCTACGAGCAGTACTTC. Amino acid sequence: CSGKLGQGAYEQYF. The genes are TRBV29-1 and TRBJ2-7, with 10 bases that match TRBD1. V shed 7 bases, J shed 2 bases, and the junction held 8 bases outside the gene matches. The CDR3 consists of 14 residues. The V gene's germline CDR1 is SQVTM and CDR2 ANQGSEA.

V is TRBV9 and J is TRBJ1-5; TRBD1 agrees at 7 bases. V was clipped by 0 bases and J by 1 base; unmatched bases: 4. The length of the CDR3 is 16 residues. Looked up from germline, CDR1 is SGDLS and CDR2 is YYNGEE. DNA for the CDR3: TGTGCCAGCAGCGTAGGATCAGGGGGAAGCAATCAGCCCCAGCATTTT. It specifies CASSVGSGGSNQPQHF.

The chain recombines TRBV27 with TRBJ1-2, with TRBD1 matching over 8 bases. Germline assignment: CDR1 MNHEY and CDR2 SMNVEV (reference sequence). There are 15 residues in the CDR3. The V segment lost 6 bases and the J segment 8 bases; nucleotides outside the gene matches: 14. The CDR3 region has the DNA TGTGCCAGCAGCGCCCGAGACAGGGGAGCTAGGGGCTACACCTTC. Translating it yields CASSARDRGARGYTF.

V is TRBV6-6 and J is TRBJ1-4; TRBD1 matches at 9 bases. The germline V gene encodes CDR1 MNHNY and CDR2 SVGAGI (reference sequence). The CDR3 loop spans 15 amino acids. Losses at the gene ends were 8 bases for V and 0 bases for J; bases not matched to a gene: 4. DNA of the CDR3: TGTGCCAGCGCGGGACAGGGCGCAACTAATGAAAAACTGTTTTTT. Amino acids: CASAGQGATNEKLFF.

V and J are TRBV19 and TRBJ1-5; 11 bases agree with TRBD1. V gave up 9 bases and J gave up 6 bases; unmatched junction bases: 7. The CDR3 sequence is 14 residues long. Germline V gene sequence: CDR1 LNHDA, CDR2 SQIVND (reference sequence). The CDR3, as DNA: TGTGCCAGCTGGACAGGGGGCCGTAGTCAGCCCCAGCATTTT. It codes for CASWTGGRSQPQHF.

This sequence joins TRBV18 and TRBJ1-6; a possible D gene is TRBD1 (5 bases). The ends were cut back, 1 base at V and 8 bases at J, with 15 bases in the middle. CDR3 length equals 16 residues. CDR1 and CDR2 (germline): KGHSH, LQKENI. The CDR3 here is CASSPLRRGAHSPLHF. Here the CDR3 DNA reads TGTGCCAGCTCACCACTTCGACGCGGGGCCCATTCACCCCTCCACTTT.

V and J are TRBV6-4 and TRBJ1-1; D gene uncertain. The germline CDR1 and CDR2 sequences are MRHNA and SNTAGT. Trimming took off 6 bases at V and 4 bases at J, with 12 bases between the two ends. The CDR3 length is 13 residues. Here the CDR3 DNA reads TGTGCCAGCAGCGTGGAAGAGGGCACTGAAGCTTTCTTT. It encodes CASSVEEGTEAFF.

The chain joins TRBV30 to TRBJ2-1, with 7 bases that match TRBD1. Germline V gene data show CDR1 as GTSNPN and CDR2 as SVGIG (reference sequence). Unmatched junction bases numbered 9, after V lost 2 bases and J lost 8 bases. The CDR3 runs to 14 residues. CDR3 bases: TGTGCCTGGAGTTGGGCGGGTCAGGGGGATGAGCAGTTCTTC. Its protein product is CAWSWAGQGDEQFF.

V usage is TRBV7-2 and J usage is TRBJ2-1, with 11 bases matching TRBD1. Looked up from germline, CDR1 is SGHTA and CDR2 is FQGNSA. The V gene end was trimmed by 6 bases and the J gene end by 6 bases; junction bases not matched to a gene: 10. The CDR3 has 16 amino acids. The CDR3 DNA reads as TGTGCCAGCAGTTCACTTTGGACAGGGGGCATCAATGAGCAGTTCTTC. It encodes CASSSLWTGGINEQFF.

This clone was picked up one time. The chain couples TRBV4-2 to TRBJ1-1, with a tentative D call TRBD1 (5 bases). CDR1 is LGHNA and CDR2 is YNFKEQ in the germline V gene. The CDR3 covers 14 residues. The V end lost 3 bases, the J end lost 1 base, and 9 bases lay between the germline ends. The chain's CDR3 is CASSQDGQNTEAFF. CDR3 sequence (DNA): TGTGCCAGCAGCCAGGACGGACAGAACACTGAAGCTTTCTTT.

V and J are TRBV9 and TRBJ2-2, with TRBD2 matching 12 bases. CDR1 is SGDLS and CDR2 is YYNGEE in the germline V gene. The length of the CDR3 is 17 residues. The trim removed 2 bases at V and 7 bases at J, leaving 9 bases unmatched. CDR3 amino acids: CASSVGGTSGLSGELFF. The CDR3 DNA is TGTGCCAGCAGCGTGGGAGGGACTAGCGGGTTAAGCGGGGAGCTGTTTTTT.

The chain carries TRBV27 and TRBJ1-1; the D gene is possibly TRBD1 (5 bases). There are 14 residues in the CDR3. Trimming pared 8 bases from V and 0 bases from J, leaving 13 bases between. Germline CDR1 MNHEY, CDR2 SMNVEV (reference sequence). DNA of the CDR3: TGTGCCAGCCGGCCGGGGGTCGTGAACACTGAAGCTTTCTTT. This gives the protein CASRPGVVNTEAFF.

J is TRBJ1-1 and V is TRBV30, with unresolved D. Germline CDR1 GTSNPN, CDR2 SVGIG (reference sequence). V gave up 7 bases and J gave up 4 bases, with 16 bases separating them. CDR3 length: 13 residues. The CDR3 here is CAFETLEGTEAFF. The CDR3 nucleotides read TGTGCCTTTGAAACACTCGAGGGCACTGAAGCTTTCTTT.

The chain joins TRBV13 to TRBJ2-5, with 14 bases fitting TRBD2. Germline V gives CDR1 PRHDT, CDR2 FYEKMQ (reference sequence). Germline trimming cut 5 bases from V and 5 bases from J; bases unmatched to any gene: 10. The CDR3 loop spans 17 amino acids. The CDR3 nucleotides read TGTGCCAGCAGCCCTGGGACTAGCGGGAGCGGGAGGGAGACCCAGTACTTC. The encoded protein is CASSPGTSGSGRETQYF.

This chain connects TRBV5-6 to TRBJ2-7; the D is unclear. The CDR3 covers 14 residues. Trimming took off 0 bases at V and 7 bases at J, with 14 bases between the two ends. Germline V gene sequence: CDR1 SGHDT, CDR2 YYEEEE. The CDR3 region has the DNA TGTGCCAGCAGCTTGGGAGGCGACTCATGGGAGCAGTACTTC. Translation: CASSLGGDSWEQYF.

This clone was seen only once. The chain couples TRBV19 to TRBJ1-2, with 12 bases matching TRBD1. Trimming removed 7 bases from V and 0 bases from J; junction bases left unmatched: 6. The CDR3 length is 16 residues. Germline V CDR1 and CDR2: LNHDA, SQIVND (reference sequence). The CDR3 loop is CASKGDRGLANYGYTF. DNA of the CDR3: TGTGCCAGTAAAGGGGACAGGGGGCTCGCTAACTATGGCTACACCTTC.

The chain combines TRBV19 with TRBJ1-5; 7 bases line up with TRBD1. Germline CDR1 LNHDA, CDR2 SQIVND (reference sequence). The ends lost 9 bases at V and 0 bases at J; junction bases unmatched: 8. This CDR3 has 15 amino acids. CDR3 loop: CASSLGGHSNQPQHF. The CDR3, as DNA: TGTGCCAGCTCGCTAGGGGGCCATAGCAATCAGCCCCAGCATTTT. Full variable domain (outside the CDR3, taken from reference TRBV19 and TRBJ1-5): DGGITQSPKYLFRKEGQNVTLSCEQNLNHDAMYWYRQDPGQGLRLIYYSQIVNDFQKGDIAEGYSVSREKKESFPLTVTSAQKNPTAFYLCASSLGGHSNQPQHFGDGTRLSIL.

The V and J genes are TRBV4-3 and TRBJ2-1; 9 bases agree with TRBD1. The CDR3 consists of 15 residues. In germline, CDR1 is LGHNA, CDR2 YSLEER. V gave up 4 bases and J gave up 7 bases; unmatched junction bases: 8. CDR3 residues: CASSRDRGVVNEQFF. In DNA form, the CDR3 reads TGCGCCAGCAGCCGTGACAGGGGGGTAGTAAATGAGCAGTTCTTC.

The V gene is TRBV5-5, the J gene TRBJ2-7; no clear D. CDR1 is SGHKS and CDR2 is YYEKEE in the germline V gene (reference sequence). The CDR3 has 16 amino acids. V was shortened by 1 base and J by 2 bases, with 16 bases between the two germline ends. CDR3 protein: CASSLQPEILAYEQYF. CDR3 bases: TGTGCCAGCAGCTTGCAGCCGGAGATTTTGGCCTACGAGCAGTACTTC.

The J gene is TRBJ2-7, the V gene TRBV25-1, with unresolved D. CDR1 and CDR2 (germline): MGHDK, SYGVNS. Trimming cost V 1 base and J 6 bases, with 4 bases left between them. This CDR3 comprises 11 residues. CDR3 in amino acids: CASSEFLEQYF. For the CDR3, the DNA is TGTGCCAGCAGTGAATTTCTCGAGCAGTACTTC.

V gene TRBV19 combines with J gene TRBJ2-7, with 8 nucleotides matching TRBD1. J gave up 0 bases and V 5 bases, and 9 bases lay outside the gene matches. The length of the CDR3 is 16 residues. Germline CDR1 and CDR2: LNHDA and SQIVND (reference sequence). The CDR3 loop is CASSLHRTGSSYEQYF. CDR3 coding DNA: TGTGCCAGTAGTTTACACCGGACAGGGAGCTCCTACGAGCAGTACTTC.

This clone came up a few times. This sequence joins TRBV12-5 and TRBJ1-3; maybe TRBD1 (5 bases). Germline CDR1 and CDR2: LGHNT and FRNRAP. Trimming removed 5 bases from V and 0 bases from J, with 14 bases in between. The CDR3 has 16 amino acids. The DNA for the CDR3 is TGTGCTAGTGGTCCCCCGGGGGGGGGCTCTGGAAACACCATATATTTT. Translation gives CASGPPGGGSGNTIYF.

This chain joins TRBV19 and TRBJ2-7, with 9 bases matching TRBD1. After removal of 5 bases from V and 0 bases from J, the junction contained 2 bases not matched to a gene. This CDR3 is 14 amino acids long. The V gene's germline CDR1 is LNHDA and CDR2 SQIVND (reference sequence). This CDR3 is CASSPTGGSYEQYF. CDR3 DNA: TGTGCCAGTAGTCCGACAGGGGGCTCCTACGAGCAGTACTTC.

The rearrangement joins TRBV2 to TRBJ1-5, with D perhaps matching TRBD1 (6 bases). CDR3 size: 12 residues. CDR1 is SNHLY, CDR2 FYNNEI, per germline. V dropped 9 bases and J dropped 3 bases, with 9 bases sitting between them. CDR3 sequence: CASHRDNQPQHF. As DNA, the CDR3 is TGTGCCAGTCACAGGGACAATCAGCCCCAGCATTTT.